These 19 T cell receptor beta chains were all obtained from the same sample, sequenced in a study of T-cell reconstitution after alpha-beta-depleted transplantation in children (dated by TCRdb to about 2016). Explained via the paper, the treatment or condition label denotes: allogeneic hematopoietic cell transplantation with graft depleted of TCRalphabeta T cells and CD19 B cells. Library preparation used PCR. The reads were generated on an Illumina HiSeq 2500. TCR library preparation used molecular barcoding, with unique molecular identifiers applied to normalize quantification of the TCRbeta repertoire. TCRdb's own reprocessing of the public reads used fastp at Q25 and MiXCR and kept productive beta chains. A single entry per CDR3 protein holds the most common genes and DNA from its merged rows. Recorded for this sample are under 850,000 distinct CDR3 sequences; around 13% of them occurred a single time. Around 0.79% of the sample rests with the top ten.

The sample consisted of PBMCs, taken before TCRalphabeta/CD19-depleted stem cell transplant. The origin of the receptors is a girl aged 2-10 years with congenital amegakaryocytic thrombocytopenia, due to receive a stem cell transplant.

This clonotype was seen repeatedly, ten times or more. The chain recombines TRBV12-3 or TRBV12-4 with TRBJ2-1; D unclear. The length of the CDR3 is 15 residues. The germline V and J ends were trimmed by 6 bases and 6 bases, with 18 bases remaining between them. CDR3: CASSPDGQVGNEQFF. CDR3 bases: TGTGCCAGCAGCCCAGACGGGCAGGTAGGCAATGAGCAGTTCTTC.

On this clonotype itself: A read error may be the cause here, since a much bigger clone is one base away. V gene TRBV7-6 combines with J gene TRBJ2-7; D call uncertain. Looked up from germline, CDR1 is SGHVS and CDR2 is FNYEAQ. The CDR3 length is 13 residues. The CDR3 here is CASTLRSRYEQYF. CDR3 coding DNA: TGTGCCAGCACCTTACGGAGTAGGTACGAGCAGTACTTC.

This clonotype was detected ten times or more. This chain joins TRBV7-9 and TRBJ1-1; D remains ambiguous. The V gene's germline CDR1 is SEHNR and CDR2 FQNEAQ (reference sequence). The CDR3 length is 14 residues. Deletions cut 2 bases from V and 0 bases from J, with 7 bases between. The DNA for the CDR3 is TGTGCCAGCAGCTTATCAGGTCTGAACACTGAAGCTTTCTTT. Translating it yields CASSLSGLNTEAFF.

The chain uses TRBV25-1 and TRBJ2-7; D could derive from TRBD1 or TRBD2 (6 bases each). Trimming removed 7 bases at V and 3 bases at J, with 13 bases between. This CDR3 region has 13 residues. Germline V gene sequence: CDR1 MGHDK, CDR2 SYGVNS. Written as DNA, the CDR3 is TGTGCCAGCAAAGGGGGAGGCTTCTACGAGCAGTACTTC. Amino acids: CASKGGGFYEQYF.

This clonotype was picked up many times. The CDR3, as DNA: TGTGCCAGCAGTTTTCGACCGGGACTAAATAATGAGCAGTTCTTC. It specifies CASSFRPGLNNEQFF. The V and J genes are TRBV12-3 or TRBV12-4 and TRBJ2-1; 7 bases match TRBD2. V lost 3 bases, J lost 7 bases, and 9 bases stayed unmatched. This CDR3 has 15 residues.

This clonotype was seen a few times. The CDR3 region is CASSLAFMTAGNEQFF. The CDR3 DNA reads TGTGCCAGCAGCTTAGCCTTCATGACAGCAGGCAATGAGCAGTTCTTC. V and J are TRBV7-8 and TRBJ2-1, with D tentatively TRBD1 (5 bases). The V gene lost 0 bases and the J gene lost 6 bases, with 15 bases spanning the gap. This CDR3 has 16 residues. The germline V gene encodes CDR1 SGHVS and CDR2 FQNEAQ. Full variable domain (missing parts from reference TRBV7-8 and TRBJ2-1): GAGVSQSPRYKVAKRGQDVALRCDPISGHVSLFWYQQALGQGPEFLTYFQNEAQLDKSGLPSDRFFAERPEGSVSTLKIQRTQQEDSAVYLCASSLAFMTAGNEQFFGPGTRLTVL.

This clonotype was observed a single time. A read error may be the cause here, since a much bigger clone is one base away. CDR3 bases: TGTGCCAGCAGTCGGACAGGGGGTGACAAAGAGCAGTTCTTC. Translating it yields CASSRTGGDKEQFF. The chain combines TRBV12-3 or TRBV12-4 with TRBJ2-1, with 10 bases identical to TRBD1. The CDR3 is 14 residues long.

This clonotype was seen a handful of times. This chain links TRBV20-1 with TRBJ2-3; a weak D match, TRBD1 (6 bases). V was pared by 5 bases and J by 0 bases, with 12 bases between. CDR3 length equals 14 residues. Germline V lookup: CDR1 DFQATT, CDR2 SNEGSKA (reference sequence). CDR3 sequence reads: CSAPGQISTDTQYF. The CDR3, as DNA: TGCAGTGCTCCCGGACAGATTAGCACAGATACGCAGTATTTT.

This clonotype appeared many times. The rearrangement links TRBV29-1 to TRBJ2-7, with 8 bases matching TRBD2. Germline CDR1 and CDR2: SQVTM and ANQGSEA. The CDR3 totals 14 residues. V gave up 1 base and J gave up 4 bases; unmatched junction bases: 6. DNA for the CDR3: TGCAGCGTTGAAGTTAGCGGGATGGAATACGAGCAGTACTTC. It specifies CSVEVSGMEYEQYF.

This clonotype was counted only a few times. The J gene is TRBJ2-1, the V gene TRBV5-1; TRBD2 matches 8 bases. J was trimmed by 4 bases and V by 0 bases; bases with no gene match: 9. This CDR3 comprises 17 residues. Germline V gene data show CDR1 as SGHRS and CDR2 as YFSETQ. The CDR3 is CASSLGGSGILYNEQFF. The CDR3 nucleotides read TGCGCCAGCAGCTTGGGGGGTAGCGGGATCCTTTACAATGAGCAGTTCTTC.

This clonotype has a count of ten or more. The rearrangement uses TRBV12-3 or TRBV12-4 and TRBJ1-3; D not certain. This CDR3 is 13 amino acids long. V gave up 6 bases and J gave up 3 bases, with 9 bases separating them. The CDR3 loop reads CASSRPDGNTIYF. The CDR3, as DNA: TGTGCCAGCAGCCGCCCCGATGGAAACACCATATATTTT.

This clonotype came up a few times. The genes are TRBV6-1 and TRBJ2-1, with D tentatively TRBD2 (6 bases). Trimming cost V 8 bases and J 1 base, with 12 bases left between them. Germline CDR1 reads MNHNS; CDR2 reads SASEGT. This CDR3 region has 14 residues. The CDR3 DNA reads TGTGCCAGCGTGCGGAGGGAATCCTACAATGAGCAGTTCTTC. It translates to CASVRRESYNEQFF.

This clonotype has a count of ten or more. This chain links TRBV29-1 with TRBJ2-2; weak D call: TRBD2 (5 bases). The germline gives CDR1 SQVTM, CDR2 ANQGSEA. The CDR3 length is 15 residues. Trimming pared 1 base from V and 3 bases from J, leaving 12 bases between. CDR3 sequence reads: CSVEAGQDYTGELFF. For the CDR3, the DNA is TGCAGCGTTGAAGCCGGGCAGGACTACACCGGGGAGCTGTTTTTT.

This chain links TRBV20-1 with TRBJ2-7; 7 bases agree with TRBD1. Germline-derived CDR1 and CDR2 are DFQATT and SNEGSKA (reference sequence). V was clipped by 3 bases and J by 2 bases; unmatched bases: 4. This CDR3 has 13 residues. The CDR3 protein is CSARNRGTYEQYF. The CDR3 coding sequence is TGCAGTGCTAGGAACAGGGGCACCTACGAGCAGTACTTC.

This clonotype was counted many times. CDR3 sequence reads: CSARTDFTEAFF. In nucleotides, the CDR3 is TGCAGTGCTAGAACGGACTTCACTGAAGCTTTCTTT. The rearrangement links TRBV20-1 to TRBJ1-1, with D unresolved. With 2 bases removed from V and 4 bases from J, the gap between germline ends came to 8 bases. CDR1 DFQATT and CDR2 SNEGSKA come from the germline V gene (reference sequence). This CDR3 has 12 amino acids.

This clonotype has more than one count but fewer than ten. This rearrangement joins TRBV5-6 to TRBJ2-1, with D perhaps assigned TRBD1 or TRBD2 (5 bases each). The CDR3 has 16 amino acids. Deletions cut 1 base from V and 5 bases from J, with 16 bases between. CDR1 is SGHDT and CDR2 is YYEEEE in the germline V gene. In DNA form, the CDR3 reads TGTGCCAGCAGCTTGCGGGGCCGGAGCGTTAACAATGAGCAGTTCTTC. Encoded protein: CASSLRGRSVNNEQFF.

The V and J genes are TRBV2 and TRBJ2-1; the D gene is possibly TRBD2 (6 bases). V was pared by 6 bases and J by 7 bases, with 16 bases between. The germline V gene has CDR1 SNHLY and CDR2 FYNNEI. CDR3 size: 14 residues. CDR3 sequence reads: CASRGTRAGNEQFF. Here the CDR3 DNA reads TGTGCCAGCAGGGGGACCAGGGCGGGGAATGAGCAGTTCTTC.

There are a few counts of this clonotype. This chain connects TRBV9 to TRBJ1-1, with 9 bases that match TRBD1. V lost 3 bases, J lost 1 base, and 13 bases stayed unmatched. Germline assignment: CDR1 SGDLS and CDR2 YYNGEE. CDR3 length: 18 residues. In nucleotides, the CDR3 is TGTGCCAGCAGCGCGGATACCGGGACAGGGCTCCCGAACACTGAAGCTTTCTTT. As protein: CASSADTGTGLPNTEAFF.

The V gene is TRBV11-2, the J gene TRBJ2-2, with D perhaps TRBD1 (6 bases). Trimming removed 5 bases from V and 6 bases from J, with 10 bases in between. The CDR3 consists of 13 residues. Germline V gene sequence: CDR1 SGHAT, CDR2 FQNNGV. The CDR3 loop is CASSNDRPGELFF. CDR3 nucleotides: TGTGCCAGCAGCAACGACAGGCCCGGGGAGCTGTTTTTT. The whole variable domain, filled in from reference TRBV11-2 and TRBJ2-2, reads EAGVAQSPRYKIIEKRQSVAFWCNPISGHATLYWYQQILGQGPKLLIQFQNNGVVDDSQLPKDRFSAERLKGVDSTLKIQPAKLEDSAVYLCASSNDRPGELFFGEGSRLTVL.